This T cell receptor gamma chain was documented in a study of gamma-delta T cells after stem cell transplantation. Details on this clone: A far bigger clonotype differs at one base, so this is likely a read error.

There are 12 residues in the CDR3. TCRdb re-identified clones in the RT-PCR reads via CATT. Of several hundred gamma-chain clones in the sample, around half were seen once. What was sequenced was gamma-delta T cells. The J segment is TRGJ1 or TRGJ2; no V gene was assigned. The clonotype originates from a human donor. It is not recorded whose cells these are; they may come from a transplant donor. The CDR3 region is CALWETYYKQLF. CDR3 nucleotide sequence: TGTGCCTTGTGGGAGACTTATTATAAGCAACTCTTT.